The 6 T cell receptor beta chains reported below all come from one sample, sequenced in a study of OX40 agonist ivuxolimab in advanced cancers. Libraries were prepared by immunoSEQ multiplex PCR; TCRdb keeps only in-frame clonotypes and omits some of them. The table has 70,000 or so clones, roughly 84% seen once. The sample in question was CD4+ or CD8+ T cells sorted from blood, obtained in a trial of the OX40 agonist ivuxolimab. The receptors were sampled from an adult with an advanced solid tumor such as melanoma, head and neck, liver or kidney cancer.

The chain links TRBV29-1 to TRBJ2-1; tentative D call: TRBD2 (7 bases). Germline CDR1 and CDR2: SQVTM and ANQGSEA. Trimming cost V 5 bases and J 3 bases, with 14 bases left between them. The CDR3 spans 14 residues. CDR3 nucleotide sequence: TGCAGCGTTAAACGGGGGGCCGACTACAATGAGCAGTTCTTC. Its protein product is CSVKRGADYNEQFF.

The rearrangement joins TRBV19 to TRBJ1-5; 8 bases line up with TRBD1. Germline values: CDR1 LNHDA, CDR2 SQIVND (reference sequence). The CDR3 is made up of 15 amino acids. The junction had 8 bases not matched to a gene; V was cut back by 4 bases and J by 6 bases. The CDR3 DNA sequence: TGTGCCAGTAGTAATACAGGGGGGAGCGGTCAGCCCCAGCATTTT. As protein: CASSNTGGSGQPQHF.

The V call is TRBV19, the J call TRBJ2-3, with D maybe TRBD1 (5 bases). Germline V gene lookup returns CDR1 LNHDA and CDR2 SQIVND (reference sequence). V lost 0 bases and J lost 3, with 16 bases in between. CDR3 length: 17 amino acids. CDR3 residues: CASSIDSGLPETDTQYF. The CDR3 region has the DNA TGTGCCAGTAGTATAGATTCAGGGCTCCCGGAAACAGATACGCAGTATTTT.

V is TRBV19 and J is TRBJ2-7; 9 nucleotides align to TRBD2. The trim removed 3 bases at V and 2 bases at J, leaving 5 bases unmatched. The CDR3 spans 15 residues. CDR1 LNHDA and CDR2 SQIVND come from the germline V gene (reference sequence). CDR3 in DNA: TGTGCCAGTAGTATTTCCAGCGGGGGGACCTACGAGCAGTACTTC. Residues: CASSISSGGTYEQYF.

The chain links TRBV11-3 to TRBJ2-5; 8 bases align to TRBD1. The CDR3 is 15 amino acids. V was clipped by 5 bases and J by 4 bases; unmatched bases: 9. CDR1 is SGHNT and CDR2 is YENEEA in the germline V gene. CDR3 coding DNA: TGTGCCAGCAGCACCGGACAGGGAGAAGTAGAGACCCAGTACTTC. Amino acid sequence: CASSTGQGEVETQYF.

In nucleotides, the CDR3 is TGTGCCAGCAGTGAATCCCCCCAGGACACCGGGGAGCTGTTTTTT. This translates into CASSESPQDTGELFF. The rearrangement joins TRBV6-1 to TRBJ2-2; D remains ambiguous. The CDR3 length is 15 residues. With 2 bases removed from V and 3 bases from J, the gap between germline ends came to 10 bases. Germline V lookup: CDR1 MNHNS, CDR2 SASEGT.